A selection of T cell receptor beta chains follows, all from one sample in a study of cytomegalovirus exposure and HLA in healthy donors. Assay: immunoSEQ multiplex PCR; the TCRdb copy retains only in-frame clones and omits some. The sample has about 110,000 clones, about 64% seen once. The sequencing sample was made of PBMCs. The receptors here all came from a female donor in good health and CMV-seronegative. Both conserved end residues are trimmed from each CDR3.

j_call v_call cdr3_aa
TRBJ2-5 TRBV30 AWSGQYQETQY
TRBJ2-3 TRBV18 ASSRGSAATDTQY
TRBJ2-1 TRBV7-8 ASSPPIRLQGSYNEQF
TRBJ2-1 TRBV9 ASSITALSYNEQF
TRBJ2-7 TRBV27 ASSPRLQGNEQY
TRBJ1-6 TRBV5-4 ASSLSQGLNSPLH
TRBJ2-7 TRBV10-3 AISDLLKGQKYYEQY
TRBJ1-1 TRBV20-1 SAPRAF
TRBJ2-4 TRBV18 ASSPGTGKNIQY
TRBJ2-2 TRBV5-1 ASSFEASGTGELF
TRBJ2-7 TRBV2 ASSPIAGGPLIDEQY
TRBJ2-1 TRBV14 ASSQDHSGRAWYNEQF
TRBJ2-1 TRBV7-6 ASSPGTSGDRINEQF
TRBJ2-7 TRBV6-5 ASSYAQGYEQY
TRBJ1-1 TRBV7-8 ASSSWTPLNTEAF
TRBJ2-7 TRBV2 ASSPWTSGPTYEQY
TRBJ2-1 TRBV30 AWSLIADNEQF
TRBJ1-1 TRBV10-3 ATRGGDTEAF
TRBJ2-7 TRBV28 ASGPPPGLHVEQY
TRBJ2-5 TRBV4-1 ASSQGSWAETQY
TRBJ2-7 TRBV6-5 ASSYGTGEYEQY
TRBJ1-5 TRBV19 ASSTTGGGQPQH
TRBJ2-7 TRBV11-1 ASSPRVSYEQY
TRBJ2-3 TRBV4-1 ASSQGAGERGGDTQY
TRBJ2-3 TRBV7-9 ASSLARQGVGTANTQY
TRBJ2-1 TRBV7-6 ASSLLASGEQF
TRBJ1-1 TRBV6-1 ASTRGVNTEAF
TRBJ1-1 TRBV4-1 ASSQDLSAGQAF
TRBJ1-1 TRBV4-1 ASSQRDSTEAF
TRBJ2-7 TRBV7-2 ASSSAYEQY
TRBJ2-1 TRBV30 AWSSGRGEQF
TRBJ1-2 TRBV28 ASRTGQGAFRNYGYT
TRBJ2-1 TRBV25-1 ASSEFGGRGANEQF
TRBJ2-1 TRBV6-5 ASSSPSGSSYNEQF
TRBJ2-2 TRBV9 ASSANRVPDETGELF
TRBJ2-5 TRBV6-1 ASREAPDGETQY
TRBJ2-3 TRBV15 ATSRGEDRVTDTQY
TRBJ2-1 TRBV6-5 ASRTYNRNEQF
TRBJ2-7 TRBV25-1 ASSPRVGYEQY
. TRBV6-5 ASSYETSGAYEQY